The next 3 T cell receptor beta chains were all read from a single sample in a study of T cells in tumors and immune-related adverse events. Repertoires were generated with immunoSEQ multiplex PCR, while TCRdb's copy carries only in-frame clones and drops some. The sample yields 6,500 to 10,000 clones, less than 95% seen once. This specimen consisted of lymph node tissue, obtained from a patient treated with anti-PD-1 therapy. These receptors were obtained from a female donor with metastatic renal cell carcinoma.

In this sample, this clone turned up once. The CDR3 reads CASSPISGASSPLHF. The DNA for the CDR3 is TGTGCCAGCAGCCCAATTTCAGGGGCCAGCTCACCCCTCCACTTT. The chain uses TRBV5-6 and TRBJ1-6; D might be TRBD1 (6 bases). The CDR3 spans 15 residues. The V and J ends lost 4 bases and 10 bases respectively, with 18 bases between them. CDR1 is SGHDT, CDR2 YYEEEE, per germline.

J is TRBJ2-3 and V is TRBV6-5, with D tentatively TRBD2 (5 bases). In germline, CDR1 is MNHEY, CDR2 SVGAGI. V shed 7 bases and J shed 2 bases, with 16 bases lying between them. CDR3 length: 15 amino acids. CDR3 DNA sequence: TGTGCCAGCAAGATCAGGACTGGGGACACAGATACGCAGTATTTT. This gives the protein CASKIRTGDTDTQYF.

This rearrangement joins TRBV4-1 to TRBJ2-5, with a tentative D call TRBD2 (5 bases). V was clipped by 4 bases and J by 2 bases, with 17 bases between them. The length of the CDR3 is 16 residues. The V gene's germline CDR1 is MGHRA and CDR2 YSYEKL. The CDR3 coding sequence is TGCGCCAGCAGCCCCAAATCGTCTAGCAGGCAAGAGACCCAGTACTTC. It yields the protein CASSPKSSSRQETQYF.